Each of the 9 T cell receptor beta chains below was sequenced from the same sample in a study of blood T cell repertoires in COVID-19. Profiling relied on immunoSEQ multiplex PCR, and the TCRdb table lists in-frame clones only, not all of them. The sample carries 150,000 to 200,000 clones, about 80% recorded once. Sequencing was done on a sample of peripheral blood. The receptors stem from a man between 65 and 79 years old who had recovered from COVID-19.

The chain employs TRBV10-3 and TRBJ2-5, with TRBD1 matching over 7 bases. This CDR3 is 12 amino acids long. Germline CDR1 is ENHRY and CDR2 is SYGVKD. Germline trimming cut 3 bases from V and 5 bases from J; bases unmatched to any gene: 0. CDR3: CAISDRGETQYF. The CDR3 DNA is TGTGCCATCAGTGACAGGGGGGAGACCCAGTACTTC.

The J gene is TRBJ2-2, the V gene TRBV3-1 (or the pseudogene TRBV3-2); tentative D call: TRBD2 (6 bases). V was trimmed by 7 bases and J by 5 bases, leaving 17 bases between them. Germline CDR1 is LGHDT and CDR2 is YNNKEL (reference sequence). This CDR3 spans 15 amino acids. The CDR3 nucleotides are TGTGCCAGCATCTCAGCGGGTCGCGGAACCGGGGAGCTGTTTTTT. Translation: CASISAGRGTGELFF.

The chain uses TRBV5-4 and TRBJ1-2; 9 nucleotides line up with TRBD1. The trim removed 3 bases at V and 8 bases at J, leaving 5 bases unmatched. The germline V gene encodes CDR1 SGHNT and CDR2 YYREEE (reference sequence). This CDR3 has 13 residues. CDR3 protein: CASSWDRVDGYTF. The CDR3 bases are TGTGCCAGCAGCTGGGACAGGGTCGACGGCTACACCTTC.

This chain uses TRBV12-2 with TRBJ1-6. TRBV12-2 is noted as a pseudogene. The CDR3 is made up of 19 amino acids. The CDR3 reads CASRLSERMAWLYNSPLHF. The CDR3 nucleotides are TGTGCAAGTCGCTTAAGTGAGAGGATGGCCTGGCTCTATAATTCACCCCTCCACTTT.

This chain connects TRBV3-1 (or the pseudogene TRBV3-2) to TRBJ1-1; D uncertain. V was trimmed by 0 bases and J by 1 base, leaving 6 bases between them. The CDR3 extends over 14 amino acids. Per germline, CDR1 LGHDT and CDR2 YNNKEL (reference sequence). The CDR3 DNA follows: TGTGCCAGCAGCCAAGACCCCGGGAACACTGAAGCTTTCTTT. Residues: CASSQDPGNTEAFF.

This clone was recorded only once. This chain connects TRBV9 to TRBJ1-3, with TRBD1 as a possible D gene (6 bases). With 3 bases removed from V and 0 bases from J, the gap between germline ends came to 10 bases. CDR1 is SGDLS and CDR2 is YYNGEE in the germline V gene. This CDR3 contains 15 residues. The CDR3, as DNA: TGTGCCAGCAGCGAAACAGGGAGCTCTGGAAACACCATATATTTT. Translation: CASSETGSSGNTIYF.

The rearrangement uses TRBV7-9 and TRBJ2-1; 10 bases map to TRBD1. J gave up 0 bases and V 2 bases, and 10 bases lay outside the gene matches. CDR3 length: 19 amino acids. Germline CDR1 is SEHNR and CDR2 is FQNEAQ (reference sequence). This CDR3 reads CASSLRDRGFTFSYNEQFF. The CDR3 region has the DNA TGTGCCAGCAGCTTACGGGACAGGGGATTCACTTTCTCCTACAATGAGCAGTTCTTC.

V and J are TRBV18 and TRBJ1-1; no clear D. Germline-derived CDR1 and CDR2 are KGHSH and LQKENI. The germline V and J ends were trimmed by 3 bases and 4 bases, with 12 bases remaining between them. CDR3 length equals 14 residues. CDR3 sequence (DNA): TGTGCCAGCTCACCGCCAGGCCCACGCACTGAAGCTTTCTTT. Its protein is CASSPPGPRTEAFF.

The chain employs TRBV2 and TRBJ2-3, with 8 bases matching TRBD1. V lost 5 bases and J lost 1; bases outside the gene matches: 2. This CDR3 has 14 amino acids. Germline CDR1 SNHLY, CDR2 FYNNEI. CDR3 amino acids: CASSPGQGTDTQYF. The DNA of the CDR3 is TGTGCCAGCAGTCCGGGACAGGGCACAGATACGCAGTATTTT. Full variable domain (remainder filled in from reference TRBV2 and TRBJ2-3): EPEVTQTPSHQVTQMGQEVILRCVPISNHLYFYWYRQILGQKVEFLVSFYNNEISEKSEIFDDQFSVERPDGSNFTLKIRSTKLEDSAMYFCASSPGQGTDTQYFGPGTRLTVL.